Only a few counts were recorded for the clone carrying this T cell receptor beta chain. Germline V gene lookup returns CDR1 SGHRS and CDR2 YFSETQ. With 2 bases removed from V and 8 bases from J, the gap between germline ends came to 11 bases. CDR3 length: 14 residues. This record comes from a study of blood T cell repertoires in COVID-19. Study as a whole: Material from acute and convalescent COVID-19 was sourced from the United States, Italy and Spain. PBMCs, B-cell-depleted T cells, or T cells were the source of the cDNA or gDNA that made up the material.

Original methodology: Estimated nucleated cell counts came from reference gene primer amplification. Sequenced by immunoSEQ multiplex PCR; TCRdb stores in-frame clones only, minus some. For V, J and clone size, that table is used; D and trimming come from the DNA. The data contain 200,000 to 250,000 clones, 75% to 85% of them seen just once; the ten biggest clones take up approximately 7.6%. The TCR originated in a woman of 80 years or more with COVID-19, enrolled during active disease. Sequencing input: peripheral blood. V is TRBV5-1 and J is TRBJ1-6, with D tentatively TRBD1 (6 bases). CDR3 DNA sequence: TGCGCCAGCAGCTTTAACAGGGAAGATTCACCCCTCCACTTT. Translated: CASSFNREDSPLHF.